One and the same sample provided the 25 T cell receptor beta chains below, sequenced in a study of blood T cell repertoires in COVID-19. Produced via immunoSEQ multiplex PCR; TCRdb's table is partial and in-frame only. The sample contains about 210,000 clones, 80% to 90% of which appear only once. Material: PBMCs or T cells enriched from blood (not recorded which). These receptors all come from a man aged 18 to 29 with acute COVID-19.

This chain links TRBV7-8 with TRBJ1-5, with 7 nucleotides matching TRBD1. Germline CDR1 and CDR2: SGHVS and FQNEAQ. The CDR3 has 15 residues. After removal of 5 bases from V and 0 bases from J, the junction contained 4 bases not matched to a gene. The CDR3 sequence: CASSIGTVSNQPQHF. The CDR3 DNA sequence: TGTGCCAGCAGCATCGGGACAGTTAGCAATCAGCCCCAGCATTTT.

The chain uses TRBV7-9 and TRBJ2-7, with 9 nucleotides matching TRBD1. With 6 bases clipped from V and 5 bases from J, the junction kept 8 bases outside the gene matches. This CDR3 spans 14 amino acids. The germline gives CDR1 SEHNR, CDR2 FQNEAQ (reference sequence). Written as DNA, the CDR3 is TGTGCCAGCAGTGCCGGGACAGGGAATAACGAGCAGTACTTC. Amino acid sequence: CASSAGTGNNEQYF. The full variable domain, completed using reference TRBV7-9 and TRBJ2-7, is DTGVSQNPRHKITKRGQNVTFRCDPISEHNRLYWYRQTLGQGPEFLTYFQNEAQLEKSRLLSDRFSAERPKGSFSTLEIQRTEQGDSAMYLCASSAGTGNNEQYFGPGTRLTVT.

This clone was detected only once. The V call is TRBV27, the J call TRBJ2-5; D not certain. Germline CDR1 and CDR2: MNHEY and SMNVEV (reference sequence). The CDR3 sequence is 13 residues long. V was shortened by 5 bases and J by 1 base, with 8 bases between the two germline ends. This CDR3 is CASSPLGQETQYF. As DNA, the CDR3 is TGTGCCAGCAGTCCCCTAGGCCAAGAGACCCAGTACTTC.

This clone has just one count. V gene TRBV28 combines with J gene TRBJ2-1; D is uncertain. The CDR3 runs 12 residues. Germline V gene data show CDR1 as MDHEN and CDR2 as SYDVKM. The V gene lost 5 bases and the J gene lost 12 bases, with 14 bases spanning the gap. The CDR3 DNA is TGTGCCAGCAGTGAGGCGGCTGTGGTGCAGTTCTTC. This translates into CASSEAAVVQFF. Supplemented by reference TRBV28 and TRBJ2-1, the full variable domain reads DVKVTQSSRYLVKRTGEKVFLECVQDMDHENMFWYRQDPGLGLRLIYFSYDVKMKEKGDIPEGYSVSREKKERFSLILESASTNQTSMYLCASSEAAVVQFFGPGTRLTVL.

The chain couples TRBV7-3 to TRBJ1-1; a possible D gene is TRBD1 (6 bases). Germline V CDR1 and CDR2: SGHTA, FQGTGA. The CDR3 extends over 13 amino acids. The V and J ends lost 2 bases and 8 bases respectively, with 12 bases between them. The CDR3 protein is CASSLQGYTEAFF. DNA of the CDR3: TGTGCCAGCAGCTTACAGGGGTATACCGAAGCTTTCTTT.

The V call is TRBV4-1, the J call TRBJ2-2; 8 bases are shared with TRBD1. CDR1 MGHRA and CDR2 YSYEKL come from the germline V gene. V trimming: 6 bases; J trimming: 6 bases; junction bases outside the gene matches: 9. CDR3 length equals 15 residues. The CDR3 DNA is TGCGCCAGCAGGAGCGGGCAGGGGGCCTCCGGGGAGCTGTTTTTT. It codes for CASRSGQGASGELFF.

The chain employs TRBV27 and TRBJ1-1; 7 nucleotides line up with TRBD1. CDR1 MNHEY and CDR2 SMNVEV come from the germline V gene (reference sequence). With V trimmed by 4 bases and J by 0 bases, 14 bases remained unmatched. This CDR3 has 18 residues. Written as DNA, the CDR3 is TGTGCCAGCAGTTACAGACAGGGTGGCGTCGGTTTGAACACTGAAGCTTTCTTT. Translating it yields CASSYRQGGVGLNTEAFF.

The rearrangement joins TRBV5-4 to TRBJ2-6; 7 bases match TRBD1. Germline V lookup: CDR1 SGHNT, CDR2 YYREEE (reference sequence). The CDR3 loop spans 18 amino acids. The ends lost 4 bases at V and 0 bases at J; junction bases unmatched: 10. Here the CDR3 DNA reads TGTGCCAGCAGCCCCCAGGACAGGAGAAACTCTGGGGCCAACGTCCTGACTTTC. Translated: CASSPQDRRNSGANVLTF.

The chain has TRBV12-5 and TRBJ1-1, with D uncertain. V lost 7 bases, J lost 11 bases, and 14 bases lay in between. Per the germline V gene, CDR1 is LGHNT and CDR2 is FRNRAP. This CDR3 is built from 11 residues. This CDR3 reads CASDSGGEAFF. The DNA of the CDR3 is TGTGCTAGTGACTCCGGTGGAGAGGCTTTCTTT.

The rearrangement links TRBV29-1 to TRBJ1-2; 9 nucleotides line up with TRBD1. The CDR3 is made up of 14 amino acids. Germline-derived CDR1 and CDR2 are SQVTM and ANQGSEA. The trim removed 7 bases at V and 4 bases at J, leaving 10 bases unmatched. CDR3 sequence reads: CSADTGGSFYGYTF. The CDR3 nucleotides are TGCAGCGCCGATACAGGGGGCTCCTTCTATGGCTACACCTTC.

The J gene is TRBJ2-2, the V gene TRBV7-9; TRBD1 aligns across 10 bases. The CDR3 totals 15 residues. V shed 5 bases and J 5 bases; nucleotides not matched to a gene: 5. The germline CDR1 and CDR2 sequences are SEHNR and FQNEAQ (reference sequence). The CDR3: CASSLRQGATGELFF. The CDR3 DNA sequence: TGTGCCAGCAGCCTCAGACAGGGGGCGACCGGGGAGCTGTTTTTT.

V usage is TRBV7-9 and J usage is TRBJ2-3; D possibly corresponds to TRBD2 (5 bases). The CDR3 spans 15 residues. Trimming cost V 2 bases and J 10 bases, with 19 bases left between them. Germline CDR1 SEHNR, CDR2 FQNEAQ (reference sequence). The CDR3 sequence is CASSLSDVAPKAQYF. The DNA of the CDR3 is TGTGCCAGCAGCTTATCTGATGTAGCGCCAAAGGCGCAGTATTTT.

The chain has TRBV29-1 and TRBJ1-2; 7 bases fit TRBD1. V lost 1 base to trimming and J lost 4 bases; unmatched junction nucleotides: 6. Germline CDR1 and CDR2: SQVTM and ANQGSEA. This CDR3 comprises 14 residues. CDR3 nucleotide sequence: TGCAGCGTTGAAGGGACAGGTGGCTTCTATGGCTACACCTTC. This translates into CSVEGTGGFYGYTF.

The CDR3 protein is CASSLMFRGADGTQYF. The CDR3 coding sequence is TGTGCCAGCAGCTTAATGTTTCGGGGGGCTGATGGGACCCAGTACTTC. The chain is built from TRBV7-6 and TRBJ2-5, with D perhaps TRBD2 (7 bases). Deletions cut 2 bases from V and 7 bases from J, with 20 bases between. The CDR3 has 16 residues. Germline values: CDR1 SGHVS, CDR2 FNYEAQ.

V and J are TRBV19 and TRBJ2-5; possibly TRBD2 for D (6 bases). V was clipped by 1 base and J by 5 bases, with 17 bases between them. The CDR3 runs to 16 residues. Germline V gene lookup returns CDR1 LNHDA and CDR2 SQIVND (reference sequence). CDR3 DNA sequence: TGTGCCAGTAGTATAGGGCGGCAGGGCGGGGTTGAGACCCAGTACTTC. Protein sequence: CASSIGRQGGVETQYF.

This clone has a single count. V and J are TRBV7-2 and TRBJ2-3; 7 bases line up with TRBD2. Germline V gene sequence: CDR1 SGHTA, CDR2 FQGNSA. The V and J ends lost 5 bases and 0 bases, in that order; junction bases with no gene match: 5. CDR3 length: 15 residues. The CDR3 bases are TGTGCCAGCAGCGGCACACTAGCGAGCACAGATACGCAGTATTTT. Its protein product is CASSGTLASTDTQYF. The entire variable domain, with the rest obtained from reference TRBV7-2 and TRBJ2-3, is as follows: GAGVSQSPSNKVTEKGKDVELRCDPISGHTALYWYRQSLGQGLEFLIYFQGNSAPDKSGLPSDRFSAERTGGSVSTLTIQRTQQEDSAVYLCASSGTLASTDTQYFGPGTRLTVL.

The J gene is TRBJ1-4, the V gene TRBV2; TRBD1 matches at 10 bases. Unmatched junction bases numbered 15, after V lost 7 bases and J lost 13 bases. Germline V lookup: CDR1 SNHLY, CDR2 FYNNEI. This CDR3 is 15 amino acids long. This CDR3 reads CASTPQGQGSYGLFF. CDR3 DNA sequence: TGTGCCAGCACTCCTCAGGGACAGGGGTCCTACGGACTGTTTTTT.

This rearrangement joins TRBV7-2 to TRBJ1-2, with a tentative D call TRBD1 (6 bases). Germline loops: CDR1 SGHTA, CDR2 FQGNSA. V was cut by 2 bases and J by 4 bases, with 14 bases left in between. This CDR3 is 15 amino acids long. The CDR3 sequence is CASSLRKEGGYGYTF. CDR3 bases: TGTGCCAGCAGCTTACGGAAGGAAGGGGGCTATGGCTACACCTTC. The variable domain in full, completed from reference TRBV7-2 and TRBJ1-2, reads GAGVSQSPSNKVTEKGKDVELRCDPISGHTALYWYRQSLGQGLEFLIYFQGNSAPDKSGLPSDRFSAERTGGSVSTLTIQRTQQEDSAVYLCASSLRKEGGYGYTFGSGTRLTVV.

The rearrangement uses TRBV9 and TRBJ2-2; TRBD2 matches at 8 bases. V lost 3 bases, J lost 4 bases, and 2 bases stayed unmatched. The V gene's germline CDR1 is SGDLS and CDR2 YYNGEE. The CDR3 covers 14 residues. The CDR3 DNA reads TGTGCCAGCAGCGCGGGAGGGGGCACCGGGGAGCTGTTTTTT. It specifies CASSAGGGTGELFF. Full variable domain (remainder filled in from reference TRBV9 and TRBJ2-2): DSGVTQTPKHLITATGQRVTLRCSPRSGDLSVYWYQQSLDQGLQFLIQYYNGEERAKGNILERFSAQQFPDLHSELNLSSLELGDSALYFCASSAGGGTGELFFGEGSRLTVL.

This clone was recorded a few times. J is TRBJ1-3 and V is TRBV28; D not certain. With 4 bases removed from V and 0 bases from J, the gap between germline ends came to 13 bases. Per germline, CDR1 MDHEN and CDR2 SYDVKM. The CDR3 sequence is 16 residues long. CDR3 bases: TGTGCCAGCAGTTCCCCGCGAGGGATCTCTGGAAACACCATATATTTT. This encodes CASSSPRGISGNTIYF.

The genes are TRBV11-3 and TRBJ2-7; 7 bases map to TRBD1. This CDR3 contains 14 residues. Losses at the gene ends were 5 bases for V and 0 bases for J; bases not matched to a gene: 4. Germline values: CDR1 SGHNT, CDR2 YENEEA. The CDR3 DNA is TGTGCCAGCAGCCCAAGGGACAGCTCCTACGAGCAGTACTTC. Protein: CASSPRDSSYEQYF.

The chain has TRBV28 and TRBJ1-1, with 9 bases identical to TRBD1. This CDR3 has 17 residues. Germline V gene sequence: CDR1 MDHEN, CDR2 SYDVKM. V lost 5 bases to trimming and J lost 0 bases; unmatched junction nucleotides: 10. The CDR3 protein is CASSQEGQGLMNTEAFF. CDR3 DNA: TGTGCCAGCAGTCAAGAGGGACAGGGCCTTATGAACACTGAAGCTTTCTTT.

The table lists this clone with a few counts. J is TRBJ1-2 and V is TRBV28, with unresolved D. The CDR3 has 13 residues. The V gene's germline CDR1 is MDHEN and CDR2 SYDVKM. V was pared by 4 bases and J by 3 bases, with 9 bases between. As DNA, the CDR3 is TGTGCCAGCAGTTCAGTAGCCGACTATGGCTACACCTTC. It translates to CASSSVADYGYTF.

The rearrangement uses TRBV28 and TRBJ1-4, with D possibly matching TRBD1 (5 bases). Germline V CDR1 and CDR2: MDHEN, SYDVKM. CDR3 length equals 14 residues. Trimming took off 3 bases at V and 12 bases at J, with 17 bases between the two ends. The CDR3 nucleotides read TGTGCCAGCAGTTTTCGGTCCACAGGAACCCAACTGTTTTTT. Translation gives CASSFRSTGTQLFF. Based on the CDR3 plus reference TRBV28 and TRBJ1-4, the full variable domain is DVKVTQSSRYLVKRTGEKVFLECVQDMDHENMFWYRQDPGLGLRLIYFSYDVKMKEKGDIPEGYSVSREKKERFSLILESASTNQTSMYLCASSFRSTGTQLFFGSGTQLSVL.

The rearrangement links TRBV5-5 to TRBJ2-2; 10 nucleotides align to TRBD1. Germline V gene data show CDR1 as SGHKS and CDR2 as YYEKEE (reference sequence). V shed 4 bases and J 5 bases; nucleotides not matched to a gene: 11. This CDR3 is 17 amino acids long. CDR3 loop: CASSPTGGAIRTGELFF. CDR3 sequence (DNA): TGTGCCAGCAGCCCGACAGGGGGCGCTATTAGGACCGGGGAGCTGTTTTTT.